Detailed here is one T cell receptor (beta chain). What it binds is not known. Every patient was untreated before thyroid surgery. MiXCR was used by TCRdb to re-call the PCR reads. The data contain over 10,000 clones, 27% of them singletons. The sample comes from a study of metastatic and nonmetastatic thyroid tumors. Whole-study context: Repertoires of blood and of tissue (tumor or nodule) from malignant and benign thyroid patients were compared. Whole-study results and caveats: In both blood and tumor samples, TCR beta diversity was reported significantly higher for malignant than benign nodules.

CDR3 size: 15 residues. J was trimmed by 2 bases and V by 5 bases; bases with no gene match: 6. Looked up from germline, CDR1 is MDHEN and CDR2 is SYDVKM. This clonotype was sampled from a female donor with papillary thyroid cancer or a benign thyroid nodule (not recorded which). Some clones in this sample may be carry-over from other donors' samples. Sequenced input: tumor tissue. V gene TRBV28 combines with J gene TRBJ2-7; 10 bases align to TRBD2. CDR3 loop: CASSLSAGGPYEQYF. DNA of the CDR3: TGTGCCAGCAGTCTCTCAGCGGGAGGGCCCTACGAGCAGTACTTC.